This TCR beta chain came from a study of T cells in Graves' hyperthyroidism and ophthalmopathy. General study points: Stable hyperthyroidism was told apart from ophthalmopathy by a model built on 13 V-J features.

Between the trimmed V and J ends, which lost 1 base and 5 bases, there was a span of 9 bases. This CDR3 contains 13 residues. Per germline, CDR1 SGHVS and CDR2 FQNEAQ. Uncontrolled infection, other autoimmune disease, pregnancy or lactation disqualified patients from enrolment. Amplification yielded TCR beta CDR3 regions, with RNA transcripts as the source. TCR CDR3 regions were first amplified by RT-PCR with HTBI primers. Each CDR3 protein gets one entry after TCRdb re-called the multiplex PCR reads with MiXCR. The sample lists 45,000 or so distinct CDR3 sequences; around 45% were seen once. Remarks on this clonotype: The antigen remains undetermined.

Sequenced sample: peripheral blood or thyroid tissue (not recorded which). The receptor was isolated from a woman aged 45-65 years with Graves' hyperthyroidism. V and J are TRBV7-8 and TRBJ2-7; D not resolved. Here the CDR3 DNA reads TGTGCCAGCAGCTTAGGACCCCTCAACGAGCAGTACTTC. It is translated as CASSLGPLNEQYF.